These 2 T cell receptor beta chains came from one sample sequenced in a study of beta chain features in type 1 diabetes (dated by TCRdb to between 2018 and 2020). The method was the immunoSEQ multiplex PCR assay. The entire amount of isolated RNA was reverse transcribed using the High Capacity cDNA Reverse Transcription Kit, so the sequenced TCRB transcripts were expressed ones. TCRdb stores this immuneACCESS table with in-frame sequences only. Part of the clones is absent; in the studies checked, under half of the shortfall reflects unresolved V genes, and no reason is known for the rest. The sample table records 130,000 to 150,000 clones; roughly 10% of these occur just once. Together, the top ten hold 1.3% of the sample. Material for sequencing was naive CD4+ T cells from blood. The cell subset or site tag for this specimen amounts to: true naive CD4+ T cells. The receptors here all came from a man aged 18 to 29 in good health.

The V gene is TRBV6-1, the J gene TRBJ2-7; D might be TRBD1 (5 bases). Deletions cut 7 bases from V and 6 bases from J, with 10 bases between. The CDR3 has 11 residues. CDR1 is MNHNS, CDR2 SASEGT, per germline. The CDR3 spells CASTQTAEQYF. The CDR3 DNA sequence: TGTGCCAGCACACAGACAGCCGAGCAGTACTTC.

The V and J genes are TRBV4-3 and TRBJ2-7, with D maybe TRBD1 (6 bases). The CDR3 runs to 15 residues. The V end lost 2 bases, the J end lost 3 bases, and 14 bases lay between the germline ends. In germline, CDR1 is LGHNA, CDR2 YSLEER. CDR3 residues: CASSQNFQGYYEQYF. As DNA, the CDR3 is TGCGCCAGCAGCCAAAATTTCCAGGGGTACTACGAGCAGTACTTC.